This passage covers 10 T cell receptor beta chains from one sample sequenced in a study of blood T cell repertoires in COVID-19. The protocol was immunoSEQ multiplex PCR, while the TCRdb copy is restricted to in-frame clones and leaves out a portion. This sample has roughly 250,000 clones, with approximately 90% found just once. The sample consisted of PBMCs or T cells enriched from blood (not recorded which). These receptors were collected from a woman aged 18-29 years who had recovered from COVID-19.

The chain recombines TRBV6-5 with TRBJ1-2; TRBD1 is a possible D gene (5 bases). Germline CDR1 reads MNHEY; CDR2 reads SVGAGI. The CDR3 is 14 amino acids. Deletions cut 0 bases from V and 6 bases from J, with 11 bases between. The CDR3 region has the DNA TGTGCCAGCAGTTACTCAACAGCGGGGGATGGCTACACCTTC. This codes for CASSYSTAGDGYTF.

The V gene is TRBV29-1, the J gene TRBJ2-3; no definite D call. V gave up 7 bases and J gave up 3 bases, with 14 bases separating them. CDR1 is SQVTM, CDR2 ANQGSEA, per germline. The CDR3 totals 13 residues. CDR3 in amino acids: CSASPAVTDTQYF. The DNA of the CDR3 is TGCAGCGCATCCCCCGCGGTAACAGATACGCAGTATTTT.

The V call is TRBV2, the J call TRBJ2-7, with D hard to call. The ends were cut back, 7 bases at V and 6 bases at J, with 13 bases in the middle. This CDR3 comprises 12 residues. Germline loops: CDR1 SNHLY, CDR2 FYNNEI. The CDR3 loop reads CASTAEPPEQYF. CDR3 nucleotides: TGTGCCAGCACTGCGGAACCCCCCGAGCAGTACTTC.

CDR3 bases: TGCAGCGCCGGCGGGGGCGTAGAGACCCAGTACTTC. As protein: CSAGGGVETQYF. This chain links TRBV29-1 with TRBJ2-5; tentatively, D is TRBD2 (7 bases). Germline V CDR1 and CDR2: SQVTM, ANQGSEA. V was cut by 7 bases and J by 4 bases, with 13 bases left in between. This CDR3 comprises 12 residues.

In its sample, this clone was seen once. The gene calls are TRBV2 and TRBJ2-2; a possible D gene is TRBD2 (5 bases). Germline lookup yields CDR1 SNHLY and CDR2 FYNNEI. The CDR3 is 14 amino acids. V dropped 6 bases and J dropped 6 bases, with 14 bases sitting between them. The CDR3 region is CASRTGGLSGELFF. In DNA, the CDR3 is TGTGCCAGCAGGACTGGAGGACTCTCCGGGGAGCTGTTTTTT.

The genes are TRBV27 and TRBJ1-1; D perhaps matches TRBD1 (6 bases). The CDR3 length is 13 residues. CDR1 is MNHEY, CDR2 SMNVEV, per germline (reference sequence). Trimming shortened V by 3 bases and J by 3 bases, and 8 bases separated the two germline ends. The CDR3 DNA sequence: TGTGCCAGCAGTTTGGGACAACACACTGAAGCTTTCTTT. It encodes CASSLGQHTEAFF.

On this clone itself: The junction differs from germline at one of its ends, possibly a read error. V is TRBV9 and J is TRBJ2-3, with 7 bases aligning to TRBD2. The CDR3 extends over 14 amino acids. The V gene's germline CDR1 is SGDLS and CDR2 YYNGEE. The CDR3: CANSPGTTSHTQYF. The CDR3 nucleotides read TGTGCCAACAGCCCCGGGACTACCTCTCATACGCAGTATTTT.

V usage is TRBV2 and J usage is TRBJ2-2; D gene unclear. The length of the CDR3 is 16 residues. The V gene's germline CDR1 is SNHLY and CDR2 FYNNEI. V lost 2 bases and J 4 bases, leaving 14 bases between the germline ends. CDR3 DNA: TGTGCCAGCAGTGAACCCCGCGCCCCGAGCACCGGGGAGCTGTTTTTT. It codes for CASSEPRAPSTGELFF.

V is TRBV29-1 and J is TRBJ2-2, with D hard to call. The CDR3 is made up of 14 amino acids. Germline V CDR1 and CDR2: SQVTM, ANQGSEA. V was shortened by 1 base and J by 1 base, with 7 bases between the two germline ends. CDR3 loop: CSVEGPRNTGELFF. As DNA, the CDR3 is TGCAGCGTTGAAGGCCCGAGGAACACCGGGGAGCTGTTTTTT.

The chain is built from TRBV27 and TRBJ1-4, with D unclear. The length of the CDR3 is 14 residues. Germline V gene sequence: CDR1 MNHEY, CDR2 SMNVEV (reference sequence). The V end was cut by 5 bases, the J end by 5 bases, with 12 bases between. The CDR3 nucleotides read TGTGCCAGCAGTCGCGGCAGCGCAAATGAAAAACTGTTTTTT. Translated, it gives CASSRGSANEKLFF.